Given below is one TCR beta chain in context. Its antigen has not been determined. The input lacks base qualities; no much larger clone sits a single base away. TCR beta CDR3 regions were amplified from RNA transcripts for repertoire sequencing. HTBI primers and the Qiagen OneStep RT-PCR kit were used in a first-round RT-PCR, which was followed by a second-round multiplex PCR, size selection and purification. Libraries were sequenced on an Illumina HiSeq2000 using paired-end 100 bp reads. The original pipeline was this. SOAPnuke was used to process the reads, throwing out any read that had adapters, had uncalled bases, had a mean Phred below 15, or lacked an exact constant-primer or identifier match. High-quality paired reads were merged with COPE v1.2.5. Each unique nucleotide sequence was treated as a clonotype, and MiTCR v1.1 was used to align the clonotypes to the IMGT TRB V, D and J references. Analysis was restricted to V-J combinations with a frequency above 0.0001, which covered approximately 99% of repertoires. For each V-J combination, a TCR clonal expansion and chaos score was defined as the ratio of F50 clonal expansion to chaos observed in the TCRdist matrix. Features were reduced by Welch's t-statistics and random forest to approximately 13 V-J combinations, which fed a naive Bayes classifier. The similarity between thyroid and blood repertoires was quantified using the Morisita-Horn index. TCRdb took the public reads, trimmed them with fastp at Q25, ran MiXCR for clone calling and kept in-frame beta chains. Every distinct CDR3 protein forms one entry, paired with its most common genes and DNA. TCRdb, rather than the study authors, made the V and J calls. For this sample there are a few hundred thousand distinct CDR3 sequences; just under 40% appear just once. In total, the top ten clones hold over 3.5% of the sample.

This specimen comes from a study of Graves' ophthalmopathy and Graves' hyperthyroidism (dated by TCRdb to 2016 to 2019). Regarding the research as a whole: Hyperthyroidism was considered stable if no progression to ophthalmopathy occurred within 18 months of follow-up. The study used signatures of the TCR beta repertoire to tell Graves' ophthalmopathy apart from Graves' hyperthyroidism and to predict which patients would progress to ophthalmopathy. In total, approximately 130 blood samples were TCR-sequenced: 40 to 45 ophthalmopathy, roughly 77 hyperthyroidism and about 17 hyperthyroidism-to-ophthalmopathy patients. To explore V-J signatures that distinguish ophthalmopathy from hyperthyroidism, a discovery set of 100 patients was enrolled, made up of some 41 with ophthalmopathy and under 65 with stable hyperthyroidism. An independent validation cohort was composed of roughly 18 hyperthyroidism patients and roughly 16 patients who later progressed from hyperthyroidism to ophthalmopathy. In more than five hyperthyroidism patients, T-cell repertoires of thyroid tissue and blood were compared. Once sampling was done, hyperthyroidism patients were given methimazole at a starting dose of 30 mg daily, while ophthalmopathy patients were given high-dose intravenous methylprednisolone.

Summary of the overall study and its limitations: In validation, the model predicted ophthalmopathy progression with 70.59% sensitivity and roughly 78% specificity; about a dozen predicted patients were CT-confirmed with GO in a median of around 6.5 months. Sample size was not predetermined statistically, and investigators were not blinded to group allocation. Most expanded thyroid clonotypes with a frequency above 0.001 also appeared in blood, which suggests that blood repertoires may reflect the immune response in the thyroid. In cross-validation, the 13-signature model distinguished ophthalmopathy from stable hyperthyroidism with approximately 85% sensitivity and around 81% specificity, and in the test set the corresponding values were approximately 80% and 75%.

Hyperthyroidism patients were newly diagnosed, with disease duration under 2 months, and aged 18 to 65 years. Patients were excluded if they had other autoimmune diseases, uncontrolled infections, pregnancy or lactation. Clinical symptoms, serum thyroxine, TRAb, thyroid ultrasound and orbital computed tomography were used for diagnosis. Total RNA was extracted with Trizol reagent and quality-checked on an Agilent 2100 Bioanalyzer. Sequencing was done on a sample of peripheral blood or thyroid tissue (not recorded which). This TCR was recovered from an adult man with Graves' hyperthyroidism.

The DNA sequence is TGTGCCACAGTCGGGGGGTACTATGGCTACACCTTC. It translates as CATVGGYYGYTF. The chain uses TRBV2 and TRBJ1-2, and the D gene may be TRBD1, 5 bases matching. The CDR3 starts with the cysteine, ends with the phenylalanine, and has 12 residues. Left in the record is the CDR3 DNA by itself, 36 bases read in frame from the first base. V is reduced by 10 bases and J by 3 bases, leaving a spacing of 12 bases between them. The germline V gene gives CDR1 as SNHLY and CDR2 as FYNNEI. Reference TRBV2 and TRBJ1-2 proteins supply the regions before and after the CDR3; the full variable domain is: EPEVTQTPSHQVTQMGQEVILRCVPISNHLYFYWYRQILGQKVEFLVSFYNNEISEKSEIFDDQFSVERPDGSNFTLKIRSTKLEDSAMYFCATVGGYYGYTFGSGTRLTVV.